This entry describes one TCR beta chain. The data originate from a study of blood T cell repertoires in COVID-19. Study at large: Sites across the United States, Italy and Spain contributed samples from acute and convalescent COVID-19. T cells, B-cell-depleted T cells, or PBMCs supplied cDNA or gDNA.

Original processing notes: The assay estimated nucleated cells by amplifying reference gene primers. Sequencing used immunoSEQ multiplex PCR; TCRdb keeps in-frame clones, though not all of them. V and J calls and clone size are as listed in that table; D and trimming were resolved from the DNA. In the table there are some 200,000 clones, 80% of which are singletons. The J segment lost 1 base and the V segment lost 6 bases, leaving 4 bases of the junction unmatched. Per the germline V gene, CDR1 is LNHDA and CDR2 is SQIVND (reference sequence). The CDR3 loop spans 14 amino acids. V is TRBV19 and J is TRBJ2-7; 9 bases agree with TRBD1. Input material: peripheral blood. The receptor comes from a woman aged 70-85 years with acute or convalescent COVID-19. The CDR3 DNA is TGTGCCAGTAGCAGACAGGGGGGATCCTACGAGCAGTACTTC. Translated, it gives CASSRQGGSYEQYF.